This TCR beta chain was captured in a study of shared clonotypes between healthy human individuals (dated by TCRdb to the early 2020s). Background for the entire study: The cohort comprised a couple of women and a few men aged 18 to 49 years. Different laboratories and diverse techniques were used to prepare libraries and sequence TCR repertoires, to increase sequencing depth and limit assay-specific biases. To estimate repertoire size and how much clonotypes are shared between individuals, the study performed deep sequencing of blood TCR repertoires from five healthy adults. For each donor, CD4 naive and CD4 memory were each given three plates, CD8 naive was given two plates, and CD8 memory was given one plate. Each donor's leukapheresis produced roughly between roughly 0.94 and 9.5 billion PBMCs. General study outcomes and caveats: About 5% of naive CD4, approximately 3.7% of naive CD8, approximately 2% of memory CD4, and 0.35% to 0.4% of memory CD8 clonotypes were shared across a few donors. Higher generation probabilities were observed for clonotypes shared by all four sorted-subset donors than for non-shared clonotypes. The genetic and exposure-history diversity represented was limited by the small number of donors. Based on pairwise subsampling, the degree of clonotype sharing among donors was expected to be affected by sequencing depth. Naive subsets generally had larger estimated clonotype richness than memory subsets did. Even with the large sequencing depth, rarefaction of the sorted-subset datasets indicated that sequencing was incomplete. Sampling was restricted to blood, and TCR repertoires in tissue are likely to differ from TCR repertoires in blood.

Using the deep immunoSEQ assay, TCR CDR3 regions were amplified from genomic DNA by multiplex PCR. Genomic DNA extracted from each cell subset was distributed evenly over all wells of several immunoSEQ 96-well plates, and each plate served as one replicate. Each replicate PCR for sorted subsets received about 210 ng genomic DNA, equal to some 32,000 T cell genomes. The purified libraries were quantified using a Qubit 3.0 fluorometer, sized with a Bioanalyzer 2100, and then quantified again using the KAPA Library Quantification kit. A separate single-read 150-cycle Illumina NextSeq 550 flow cell was used to sequence each immunoSEQ 96-well plate. Per the authors' processing: The immunoSEQ output contained only junctional sequences without quality scores, so filtering could not match that applied to full-length reads. To assign V/J genes and CDR3, sequences were annotated using PyIR, a Python wrapper for IgBLAST v1.9, with IMGT germline references. Reads with weak V/J assignments (E-value above 1e-6), missing CDR3, stop codons, out-of-frame junctions, or ambiguous translated residues were removed. V3J clonotypes were defined as sequences sharing the same inferred V gene, J gene, and CDR3 amino acid sequence. The percentage overlap between two repertoires was calculated by dividing the number of shared unique clonotypes by the size of the smaller repertoire. Three approaches were used to assess repertoire richness: RTK rarefaction, the Chao1 estimator, and Recon v2.1 estimates of unobserved clonotypes. Generation probabilities were computed with OLGA for all TCRbeta clonotypes obtained by the gDNA method from four donors. Imported from immuneACCESS, the table was reduced by TCRdb to in-frame sequences with V and J called. These copies leave out some clones; in studies compared against another copy, an unresolved V gene accounts for under half, and the cause of the remainder is not known. That table is the source of V, J and clone size, and D and trimming were worked out from the DNA. The sample table shows roughly 2 million clones, and around 95% are seen once. The ten largest make up 0.1% to 0.15% of the sample.

As regards this clone: This clone's antigen is unknown. No base qualities exist here, and no much larger clone lies one base off it.

CDR1 LGHNA and CDR2 YSLEER were looked up in the germline V gene. The CDR3, from cysteine to phenylalanine, totals 14 residues. The kept DNA is CDR3 alone, 42 bases in frame from the first base. Cut back by 1 base and 7 bases, the V and J ends lie 13 bases apart. Healthy HIV-negative adults with no recently reported acute infections or vaccinations were included as donors. Only Caucasian adults living in Nashville, Tennessee, USA were represented among the donors. CD4+ T cells were enriched by magnetic negative selection; naive cells were then positively selected on CD45RA, and the negative fraction formed the memory subset. Blood was obtained by leukapheresis, after which PBMCs were separated by Ficoll-Histopaque density gradient centrifugation and cryopreserved in liquid nitrogen vapor phase. Analytical flow cytometry was used to check the purity and quantity of every magnetically sorted T cell population. From each sorted fraction, genomic DNA was isolated and quantified by UV absorbance on a Nanodrop 2000c.

The source is a man younger than 35 in good health. Sequenced sample: naive CD4+ T cells sorted from blood. In the paper's terms, the cell subset or site label means: CD45RA+ positively selected. The chain is encoded by TRBV4-3 joined to TRBJ2-5; a tentative D call is TRBD1 (5 bases match). The sequenced DNA is TGCGCCAGCAGCCAAGTTGAGTGGGGCGGGACCCAGTACTTC. It codes for CASSQVEWGGTQYF.